This T cell receptor beta chain was identified in a study of T cells in women clearing cervical HPV infection. At the level of the study: Controls' single incident HPV16 infection cleared within 12 months without precancer. Controls gave blood once infection was undetectable; cases at lesion identification. Broader study findings: Cases and controls were distinguished at AUC 0.83 by richness and V genes. Associations may precede or follow infection; HPV-specific or memory T cells were not isolated.

Using immunoSEQ multiplex PCR, the repertoire was profiled, and TCRdb retains in-frame clones only, with some absent. The listing contains tens of thousands of clones. To note about this clone: Its specificity is unknown. The read finishes 3 residues shy of the CDR3 end, and the germline J gene is used to complete it.

Germline CDR1 and CDR2: KGHSH and LQKENI. This CDR3 contains 15 residues. V shed 1 base and J shed 0 bases, with 7 bases lying between them. The receptor's source is a woman aged 18-69 years with a cervical HPV16 infection that either progressed to CIN3+ or cleared (not recorded which). Sequencing was done on a sample of blood buffy coat. The V gene is TRBV18, the J gene TRBJ1-3, with D perhaps TRBD1 (5 bases). The CDR3 spells CASSPRGVSGNTIYF. CDR3 DNA (partial): TGTGCCAGCTCACCACGGGGCGTCTCTGGAAACACC.